One sample yielded the 27 T cell receptor beta chains listed below, sequenced in a study of T cell responses to AZD1222 COVID-19 vaccine. Assay used: immunoSEQ multiplex PCR; TCRdb lists only in-frame clones, some missing. The sample carries 150,000 to 200,000 clones, more than 75% recorded once. The sequenced sample was peripheral blood, obtained on day 0 of MenACWY control vaccination. The source is an adult in good health.

V is TRBV5-4 and J is TRBJ2-3, with D possibly matching TRBD1 (6 bases). Per germline, CDR1 SGHNT and CDR2 YYREEE (reference sequence). The CDR3 is 13 residues long. V was trimmed by 5 bases and J by 5 bases, leaving 12 bases between them. The CDR3, as DNA: TGTGCCAGCAGGCCCAGGACAGTAGATACGCAGTATTTT. Its protein is CASRPRTVDTQYF.

The gene calls are TRBV13 and TRBJ2-3; 10 nucleotides agree with TRBD2. V lost 8 bases to trimming and J lost 2 bases; unmatched junction nucleotides: 7. Germline V gene data show CDR1 as PRHDT and CDR2 as FYEKMQ (reference sequence). There are 15 residues in the CDR3. CDR3 loop: CASGQRGGFTDTQYF. The CDR3 DNA reads as TGTGCCAGCGGACAGCGGGGGGGATTCACAGATACGCAGTATTTT.

The V and J genes are TRBV5-1 and TRBJ2-5; D gene ambiguous. CDR1 and CDR2 (germline): SGHRS, YFSETQ. This CDR3 contains 14 residues. The V gene lost 1 base and the J gene lost 5 bases, with 12 bases spanning the gap. CDR3 sequence: CASSLSFVDETQYF. The CDR3 DNA sequence: TGCGCCAGCAGCTTGTCGTTTGTCGATGAGACCCAGTACTTC.

This clone was detected only a few times. This chain uses TRBV5-1 with TRBJ1-3, with a weak D call TRBD1 (6 bases). The CDR3 spans 15 residues. Germline V lookup: CDR1 SGHRS, CDR2 YFSETQ. V dropped 4 bases and J dropped 4 bases, with 15 bases sitting between them. CDR3 amino acids: CASSQDTGSGNTIYF. CDR3 sequence (DNA): TGCGCCAGCAGCCAAGACACAGGGTCCGGAAACACCATATATTTT.

In this sample, this clone turned up once. This chain uses TRBV5-1 with TRBJ2-7, with 7 bases lining up with TRBD1. V was pared by 4 bases and J by 7 bases, with 11 bases of the junction left unmatched. The germline CDR1 and CDR2 sequences are SGHRS and YFSETQ. The CDR3 runs 14 residues. CDR3 sequence: CASSAGTELSEQYF. As DNA, the CDR3 is TGCGCCAGCAGCGCCGGGACAGAGTTATCGGAGCAGTACTTC.

This rearrangement joins TRBV7-9 to TRBJ2-5; 8 nucleotides match TRBD1. The CDR3 is 16 amino acids. Germline lookup yields CDR1 SEHNR and CDR2 FQNEAQ (reference sequence). The V gene end was trimmed by 5 bases and the J gene end by 4 bases; junction bases not matched to a gene: 12. CDR3 nucleotide sequence: TGTGCCAGCAGCACTAGAATCCGGACAGGGCCAGAGACCCAGTACTTC. It translates to CASSTRIRTGPETQYF.

The chain carries TRBV30 and TRBJ1-5; 7 bases match TRBD1. Germline V CDR1 and CDR2: GTSNPN, SVGIG (reference sequence). There are 13 residues in the CDR3. The CDR3 region is CAGGRDRNQPQHF. CDR3 DNA: TGTGCTGGCGGGAGGGACAGAAATCAGCCCCAGCATTTT.

The chain carries TRBV18 and TRBJ1-1; D is undetermined. Germline V gene sequence: CDR1 KGHSH, CDR2 LQKENI. This CDR3 has 15 residues. Trimming stripped 2 bases from V and 3 bases from J, with 13 bases between. CDR3 sequence: CASSPGNPGYTEAFF. CDR3 DNA sequence: TGTGCCAGCTCACCAGGCAATCCGGGCTACACTGAAGCTTTCTTT.

V usage is TRBV25-1 and J usage is TRBJ2-1, with D perhaps TRBD2 (6 bases). Germline V gene lookup returns CDR1 MGHDK and CDR2 SYGVNS. Trimming cost V 6 bases and J 4 bases, with 16 bases left between them. The CDR3 contains 15 residues. The CDR3 DNA is TGTGCCAGCAGGCCAACCCCGGGACTTTACAATGAGCAGTTCTTC. Protein sequence: CASRPTPGLYNEQFF.

This chain connects TRBV5-6 to TRBJ2-7, with D maybe TRBD1 (6 bases). CDR1 and CDR2 (germline): SGHDT, YYEEEE. This CDR3 is 12 amino acids long. The ends were cut back, 4 bases at V and 4 bases at J, with 9 bases in the middle. Written as DNA, the CDR3 is TGTGCCAGCAGCAAGGGGGTGTACGAGCAGTACTTC. Translation gives CASSKGVYEQYF.

The genes are TRBV2 and TRBJ1-2; D is ambiguous. The germline gives CDR1 SNHLY, CDR2 FYNNEI. This CDR3 has 13 residues. V dropped 10 bases and J dropped 3 bases, with 15 bases sitting between them. The CDR3 protein is CATSWGTDYGYTF. The CDR3 coding sequence is TGTGCCACCTCTTGGGGAACAGACTATGGCTACACCTTC.

The chain joins TRBV6-2 or TRBV6-3 to TRBJ2-5, with 9 bases matching TRBD1. Germline V gene lookup returns CDR1 MNHEY and CDR2 SVGEGT. Unmatched junction bases numbered 4, after V lost 4 bases and J lost 4 bases. The CDR3 has 14 amino acids. The CDR3 DNA follows: TGTGCCAGCAGTTCCGGGACAGGGAGAGAGACCCAGTACTTC. Its translation: CASSSGTGRETQYF.

The gene calls are TRBV30 and TRBJ1-6; D is perhaps TRBD1 (5 bases). The germline V and J ends were trimmed by 5 bases and 10 bases, with 18 bases remaining between them. Germline-derived CDR1 and CDR2 are GTSNPN and SVGIG (reference sequence). This CDR3 has 14 residues. CDR3 nucleotides: TGTGCCTGGGACAGTTCTTCCCCGGGGTCACCCCTCCACTTT. Protein product: CAWDSSSPGSPLHF.

This clone appeared a single time. The chain employs TRBV27 and TRBJ1-2; TRBD1 agrees at 9 bases. After removal of 2 bases from V and 1 base from J, the junction contained 17 bases not matched to a gene. The CDR3 runs 20 residues. Germline V gene sequence: CDR1 MNHEY, CDR2 SMNVEV (reference sequence). The CDR3 here is CASSLTVGGTGPSDNYGYTF. As DNA, the CDR3 is TGTGCCAGCAGTTTAACTGTTGGTGGGACAGGGCCCTCAGATAACTATGGCTACACCTTC.

This clone was seen a handful of times. This chain uses TRBV12-3 or TRBV12-4 with TRBJ2-1; 7 nucleotides agree with TRBD1. This CDR3 spans 12 amino acids. V gave up 8 bases and J gave up 7 bases; unmatched junction bases: 5. CDR3 in amino acids: CASGTARNEQFF. The CDR3 DNA sequence: TGTGCCAGCGGGACAGCTCGGAATGAGCAGTTCTTC.

V and J are TRBV6-6 and TRBJ1-1; D perhaps matches TRBD1 (5 bases). V was shortened by 5 bases and J by 1 base, with 11 bases between the two germline ends. CDR1 is MNHNY, CDR2 SVGAGI, per germline (reference sequence). This CDR3 has 14 amino acids. CDR3 region: CASSTRDGNTEAFF. CDR3 sequence (DNA): TGTGCCAGCAGTACCCGGGACGGGAACACTGAAGCTTTCTTT.

CDR3 in amino acids: CASSLQGPQNTEAFF. CDR3 bases: TGTGCCAGCAGCCTACAGGGACCCCAGAACACTGAAGCTTTCTTT. The rearrangement uses TRBV2 and TRBJ1-1; D perhaps matches TRBD1 (6 bases). The CDR3 covers 15 residues. CDR1 and CDR2 (germline): SNHLY, FYNNEI. Trimming removed 6 bases at V and 1 base at J, with 15 bases between.

This clone was counted only a few times. The genes are TRBV3-1 (or the pseudogene TRBV3-2) and TRBJ2-7, with 11 positions matching TRBD2. Germline trimming cut 5 bases from V and 6 bases from J; bases unmatched to any gene: 6. The CDR3 loop spans 14 amino acids. CDR1 and CDR2 from the germline V gene are LGHDT and YNNKEL (reference sequence). The CDR3 DNA sequence: TGTGCCAGCAGCTCCACTAGCGGGAGCAGCGAGCAGTACTTC. Amino acids: CASSSTSGSSEQYF.

This chain joins TRBV6-5 and TRBJ1-5; D gene unclear. Between the trimmed V and J ends, which lost 1 base and 9 bases, there was a span of 13 bases. This CDR3 is built from 14 residues. CDR1 is MNHEY, CDR2 SVGAGI, per germline. The CDR3 sequence is CASSYWPGEGPQHF. The DNA of the CDR3 is TGTGCCAGCAGTTACTGGCCCGGGGAAGGGCCCCAGCATTTT.

This clone was counted a few times. The gene calls are TRBV11-2 and TRBJ2-7; TRBD1 aligns across 8 bases. Trimming removed 2 bases from V and 1 base from J; junction bases left unmatched: 1. CDR1 is SGHAT and CDR2 is FQNNGV in the germline V gene. The CDR3 is made up of 14 amino acids. The CDR3 DNA reads TGTGCCAGCAGCTTAAGACAGGGGTCCTACGAGCAGTACTTC. This translates into CASSLRQGSYEQYF.

A few counts support this clone. V and J are TRBV27 and TRBJ1-1, with D unclear. The V end was cut by 8 bases, the J end by 1 base, with 11 bases between. This CDR3 comprises 13 residues. CDR1 and CDR2 from the germline V gene are MNHEY and SMNVEV (reference sequence). The DNA of the CDR3 is TGTGCCAGCCAACTCCGGGAGAACACTGAAGCTTTCTTT. Translating it yields CASQLRENTEAFF.

This rearrangement joins TRBV30 to TRBJ1-2, with 9 bases lining up with TRBD1. The CDR3 consists of 14 residues. The germline V gene encodes CDR1 GTSNPN and CDR2 SVGIG (reference sequence). After removal of 4 bases from V and 5 bases from J, the junction contained 8 bases not matched to a gene. The CDR3 region is CAWIFGQGTYGYTF. The CDR3 DNA is TGTGCCTGGATATTCGGACAGGGGACTTATGGCTACACCTTC.

This clone occurred once. The V gene is TRBV21-1, the J gene TRBJ2-1; the table's TRBD2 call for D was not verified on the DNA. TRBV21-1 is recorded as a pseudogene. The CDR3 is made up of 15 amino acids. This CDR3 is CASSKGSGSYNEQFF. In DNA, the CDR3 is TGTGCCAGCAGCAAAGGTAGCGGGAGCTACAATGAGCAGTTCTTC.

The V and J genes are TRBV7-9 and TRBJ1-1; possible D gene TRBD1, 6 bases. Germline CDR1 is SEHNR and CDR2 is FQNEAQ (reference sequence). V lost 6 bases and J lost 3, with 20 bases in between. The CDR3 totals 16 residues. The CDR3 protein is CASRPGQPNWDTEAFF. The CDR3 DNA reads as TGTGCCAGCAGGCCGGGACAACCAAACTGGGACACTGAAGCTTTCTTT.

The V and J genes are TRBV5-1 and TRBJ1-1, with no clear D. V lost 0 bases to trimming and J lost 1 base, with 7 bases between them. This CDR3 has 14 residues. The germline gives CDR1 SGHRS, CDR2 YFSETQ. CDR3 residues: CASSLVVGNTEAFF. The CDR3 DNA sequence: TGCGCCAGCAGCTTGGTCGTTGGGAACACTGAAGCTTTCTTT.

The DNA of the CDR3 is TGTGCCACCAGCAGAGGGGGAGGGGCAACCTACGAGCAGTACTTC. Translation: CATSRGGGATYEQYF. The V gene is TRBV15, the J gene TRBJ2-7, with 7 bases matching TRBD2. V was pared by 1 base and J by 2 bases, with 5 bases of the junction left unmatched. The CDR3 covers 15 residues. The germline gives CDR1 LNHNV, CDR2 YYDKDF (reference sequence).

The rearrangement joins TRBV2 to TRBJ1-5; D is unclear. V was pared by 6 bases and J by 0 bases, with 12 bases between. Germline-derived CDR1 and CDR2 are SNHLY and FYNNEI. There are 15 residues in the CDR3. The DNA of the CDR3 is TGTGCCAGCAGCCAAGACACCTATAGCAATCAGCCCCAGCATTTT. Encoded protein: CASSQDTYSNQPQHF.